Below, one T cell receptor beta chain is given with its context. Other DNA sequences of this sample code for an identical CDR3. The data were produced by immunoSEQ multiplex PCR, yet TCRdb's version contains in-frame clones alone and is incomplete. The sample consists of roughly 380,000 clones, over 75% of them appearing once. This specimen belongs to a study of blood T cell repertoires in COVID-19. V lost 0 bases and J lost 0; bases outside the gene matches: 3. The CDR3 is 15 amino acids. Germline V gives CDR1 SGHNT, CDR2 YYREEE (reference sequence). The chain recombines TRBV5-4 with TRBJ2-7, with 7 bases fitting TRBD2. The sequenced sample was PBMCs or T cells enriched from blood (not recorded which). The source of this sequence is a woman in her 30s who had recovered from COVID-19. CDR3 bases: TGTGCCAGCAGCTTGGCCAGCGGGACCTCCTACGAGCAGTACTTC. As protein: CASSLASGTSYEQYF.